This T cell receptor beta chain comes out of a study of CD8+ T cells in alopecia areata. Study-level results: Alopecia totalis/universalis scalp especially showed more expanded CD8+ clones than normal scalp.

The CDR3 has 16 amino acids. Germline CDR1 is SNHLY and CDR2 is FYNNEI. V shed 7 bases, J shed 0 bases, and the junction held 7 bases outside the gene matches. Note on this clone: The target antigen is unknown.

Sorted out of PBMCs were CD4+ T cells and CD8+ T cells. Sequencing used cDNA as its template, made by extracting RNA and reverse transcribing it. Some clones are missing from TCRdb's copy, which holds only in-frame ones; the method was immunoSEQ multiplex PCR. The sample contains some 82,000 clones, roughly half of which appear only once. The sequence was collected from a human donor with alopecia areata. The sequencing input was NKG2D-high CD8+ T cells sorted from blood. The rearrangement uses TRBV2 and TRBJ1-4; 8 positions agree with TRBD1. The CDR3 sequence: CASTRDRGTTNEKLFF. The CDR3 region has the DNA TGTGCCAGCACGCGAGACAGGGGAACAACTAATGAAAAACTGTTTTTT.